The source of this T cell receptor beta chain is a study of cytomegalovirus exposure and HLA in healthy donors. This clone was counted once. The germline V gene encodes CDR1 LGHNA and CDR2 YSLEER. There are 14 residues in the CDR3. V shed 4 bases and J 5 bases; nucleotides not matched to a gene: 6. It was with 60 Vbeta and 13 Jbeta primers that the PCR ran. The protocol was immunoSEQ multiplex PCR, while the TCRdb copy is restricted to in-frame clones and leaves out a portion. There are around 160,000 clones in the sample; approximately 80% occur only once, and approximately 1.5% lies in the top ten. The sample was PBMCs. The V gene is TRBV4-3, the J gene TRBJ1-2; 8 positions agree with TRBD1. The sequence derives from a male donor in good health and CMV-seronegative. CDR3 sequence reads: CASSPDRGGYGYTF. The CDR3 region has the DNA TGCGCCAGCAGCCCCGACAGGGGCGGGTATGGCTACACCTTC.